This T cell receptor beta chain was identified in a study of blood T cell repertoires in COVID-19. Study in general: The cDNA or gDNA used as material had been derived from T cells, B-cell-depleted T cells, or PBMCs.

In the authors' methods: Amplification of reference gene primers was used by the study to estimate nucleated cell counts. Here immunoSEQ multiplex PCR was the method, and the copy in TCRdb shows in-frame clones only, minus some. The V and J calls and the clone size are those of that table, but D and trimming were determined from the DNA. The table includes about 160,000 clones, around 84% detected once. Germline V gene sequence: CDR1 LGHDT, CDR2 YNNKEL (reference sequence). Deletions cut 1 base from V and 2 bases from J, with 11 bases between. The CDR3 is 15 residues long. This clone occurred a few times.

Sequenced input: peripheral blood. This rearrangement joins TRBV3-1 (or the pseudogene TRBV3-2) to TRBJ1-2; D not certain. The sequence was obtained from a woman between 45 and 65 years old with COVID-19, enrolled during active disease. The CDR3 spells CASSQGNSQNYGYTF. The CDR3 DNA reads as TGTGCCAGCAGCCAAGGAAACAGTCAAAACTATGGCTACACCTTC.